This T cell receptor beta chain was obtained from a study of T cells in Graves' hyperthyroidism and ophthalmopathy. This CDR3 comprises 16 residues. Per germline, CDR1 SGHRS and CDR2 YFSETQ. V was clipped by 4 bases and J by 4 bases, with 17 bases between them. Using less than 12 ml of fresh peripheral blood, PBMCs were prepared. The investigators amplified TCR beta CDR3 regions from RNA transcripts. The TCR CDR3 first-round RT-PCR relied on the HTBI primer set. TCRdb processed the multiplex PCR reads anew with MiXCR; each CDR3 protein has one entry. The profile shows about 510,000 distinct CDR3 sequences, around 13% of them singletons. This clonotype was recorded many times.

The receptor comes from a woman aged 40 to 50 with Graves' hyperthyroidism. Source material: blood. This chain joins TRBV5-1 and TRBJ2-2; D might be TRBD1 (5 bases). The CDR3 sequence is CASSPLGASGTGELFF. CDR3 nucleotide sequence: TGCGCCAGCAGCCCCCTTGGGGCATCGGGCACCGGGGAGCTGTTTTTT.